The rows below give T cell receptor beta chains drawn from one sample of a study of OX40 agonist ivuxolimab in advanced cancers. Method: immunoSEQ multiplex PCR; TCRdb's copy keeps in-frame clones and lacks some. The sample has 60,000 to 95,000 clones; 85% are singletons. The sample here was CD4+ or CD8+ T cells sorted from blood, taken in a trial of the OX40 agonist ivuxolimab. These receptors came from an adult with an advanced solid tumor such as melanoma, head and neck, liver or kidney cancer. Both conserved end residues are part of each CDR3. D genes are given only for firm matches. A clone size is listed for some rows: how often the clone was seen (once, few, many), or a class if it is expanded.

D | size | J | V | CDR3 | DNA
- | - | TRBJ1-5 | TRBV7-2 | CASSLGQALSNQPQHF | TGTGCCAGCAGCTTAGGCCAGGCTCTTAGCAATCAGCCCCAGCATTTT
- | - | TRBJ2-1 | TRBV30 | CAWTGTRNEQFF | TGTGCCTGGACAGGGACACGAAATGAGCAGTTCTTC
- | - | TRBJ1-4 | TRBV5-6 | CASSLVPNEKLFF | TGTGCCAGCAGCTTGGTACCTAATGAAAAACTGTTTTTT
- | - | TRBJ1-6 | TRBV2 | CASRAIGQPSSYNSPLHF | TGTGCCAGCAGGGCCATTGGACAGCCCAGCTCCTATAATTCACCCCTCCACTTT
TRBD2 | - | TRBJ2-7 | TRBV11-3 | CASSPYSGEYEQYF | TGTGCCAGCAGCCCGTATAGCGGGGAGTACGAGCAGTACTTC
- | - | TRBJ2-6 | TRBV18 | CASSSLVLTF | TGTGCCAGCTCATCCCTAGTCCTGACTTTC
TRBD2 | - | TRBJ2-3 | TRBV30 | CAWTGTSGGTSTDTQYF | TGTGCCTGGACCGGGACTAGCGGGGGGACTAGCACAGATACGCAGTATTTT
- | - | TRBJ2-7 | TRBV7-2 | CASSLTQGLYKQYF | TGTGCCAGCAGCTTAACACAGGGTTTATACAAGCAGTACTTC
TRBD1 | - | TRBJ1-2 | TRBV9 | CASSVDPGQGLWGYGYTF | TGTGCCAGCAGCGTAGACCCGGGACAGGGCCTGTGGGGATATGGCTACACCTTC
TRBD1 | - | TRBJ1-2 | TRBV5-1 | CASSSTGTGPINYGYTF | TGCGCCAGCAGCAGCACCGGGACAGGACCAATTAACTATGGCTACACCTTC
- | - | TRBJ2-7 | TRBV7-2 | CASSLDRGGRHEQYF | TGTGCCAGCAGCTTAGATCGGGGCGGTCGTCACGAGCAGTACTTC
TRBD1 | - | TRBJ1-1 | TRBV6-1 | CASSPLAQGAAEAFF | TGTGCCAGCAGCCCACTGGCGCAGGGGGCAGCTGAAGCTTTCTTT
- | - | TRBJ1-2 | TRBV9 | CASSVAGSRFAF | TGTGCCAGCAGCGTAGCTGGCAGCCGCTTCGCCTTC
- | few | TRBJ2-5 | TRBV5-8 | CASSFGPEQETQYF | TGTGCCAGCAGCTTTGGACCGGAGCAAGAGACCCAGTACTTC
- | - | TRBJ1-4 | TRBV18 | CASSPSIVTSISNEKLFF | TGTGCCAGCTCACCATCAATTGTCACAAGTATTTCTAATGAAAAACTGTTTTTT
- | - | TRBJ2-7 | TRBV2 | CASKYGTEGYEQYF | TGTGCCAGCAAGTATGGGACTGAAGGCTACGAGCAGTACTTC
TRBD1 | once | TRBJ2-2 | TRBV2 | CASATGMSTGELFF | TGTGCCAGCGCGACAGGGATGAGCACCGGGGAGCTGTTTTTT
- | - | TRBJ2-5 | TRBV6-5 | CASSYSRLFWGETQYF | TGTGCCAGCAGTTACTCGAGATTGTTCTGGGGGGAGACCCAGTACTTC
- | - | TRBJ2-2 | TRBV7-3 | CASSSRDHPVGELFF | TGTGCCAGCAGCTCCCGGGACCACCCTGTGGGGGAGCTGTTTTTT
- | - | TRBJ2-7 | TRBV11-2 | CASSPLSYEQYF | TGTGCCAGCAGCCCCTTATCTTACGAGCAGTACTTC
TRBD2 | - | TRBJ2-1 | TRBV6-5 | CASSGQLAAGGEQFF | TGTGCCAGCAGTGGCCAACTAGCGGCGGGGGGTGAGCAGTTCTTC
- | few | TRBJ1-4 | TRBV5-6 | CASSLYVSEKLFF | TGTGCCAGCAGCTTGTATGTAAGTGAAAAACTGTTTTTT
- | - | TRBJ1-1 | TRBV18 | CASSPSPGGSEAFF | TGTGCCAGCTCACCGAGTCCCGGGGGGTCTGAAGCTTTCTTT
- | - | TRBJ1-4 | TRBV6-1 | CASSWDGNEKLFF | TGTGCCAGCAGTTGGGACGGCAATGAAAAACTGTTTTTT
- | - | TRBJ2-7 | TRBV7-2 | CASSLAGGTGLAYEQYF | TGTGCCAGCAGCTTAGCGGGGGGAACAGGGCTGGCCTACGAGCAGTACTTC
- | - | TRBJ1-4 | TRBV5-6 | CASSLLGGYNEKLFF | TGTGCCAGCAGCCTCCTAGGGGGGTATAATGAAAAACTGTTTTTT
- | - | TRBJ1-5 | TRBV6-5 | CASAGSEGWQPQHF | TGTGCCAGCGCCGGTAGCGAGGGCTGGCAGCCCCAGCATTTT
- | - | TRBJ1-6 | TRBV7-9 | CATADNSPLHF | TGTGCCACCGCGGATAATTCACCCCTCCACTTT
- | once | TRBJ2-2 | TRBV6-5 | CASRRDLGTGELFF | TGTGCCAGCAGGAGAGACCTGGGCACCGGGGAGCTGTTTTTT
- | - | TRBJ1-6 | TRBV5-1 | CASSSGLGNSPLHF | TGCGCCAGCAGCTCCGGGCTGGGAAATTCACCCCTCCACTTT
TRBD1 | - | TRBJ1-2 | TRBV6-1 | CASSERQGAFDGYTF | TGTGCCAGCAGTGAACGCCAGGGGGCTTTTGATGGCTACACCTTC
- | - | TRBJ2-7 | TRBV28 | CASSSADSDSYEQYF | TGTGCCAGCAGTTCCGCGGACAGTGATTCCTACGAGCAGTACTTC
- | few | TRBJ1-4 | TRBV7-2 | CASSLSAGYGEKLFF | TGTGCCAGCAGCTTATCGGCAGGGTATGGAGAAAAACTGTTTTTT
TRBD1 | - | TRBJ1-2 | TRBV4-3 | CASSQDVSGGVNYGYTF | TGCGCCAGCAGCCAAGATGTATCAGGGGGAGTTAACTATGGCTACACCTTC
TRBD1 | - | TRBJ1-3 | TRBV7-9 | CASREGTGSGNTIYF | TGTGCCAGCAGGGAGGGGACAGGCTCTGGAAACACCATATATTTT
- | - | TRBJ1-5 | TRBV30 | CAWSRTGPNNQPQHF | TGTGCCTGGAGTCGAACAGGGCCCAACAATCAGCCCCAGCATTTT
TRBD1 | once | TRBJ2-2 | TRBV2 | CASGVRGPTGELFF | TGTGCCAGCGGAGTAAGGGGGCCCACCGGGGAGCTGTTTTTT
TRBD2 | once | TRBJ2-5 | TRBV7-2 | CASSYGLAGGWETQYF | TGTGCCAGCAGCTATGGACTAGCGGGGGGTTGGGAGACCCAGTACTTC
- | - | TRBJ1-5 | TRBV6-1 | CASSERTELSNQPQHF | TGTGCCAGCAGTGAACGGACAGAACTGAGCAATCAGCCCCAGCATTTT
- | - | TRBJ2-3 | TRBV5-8 | CASNILVPDTQYF | TGTGCCAGCAACATACTAGTTCCAGATACGCAGTATTTT
- | - | TRBJ2-3 | TRBV12-5 | CASGLPTGYTQYF | TGTGCTAGTGGTTTGCCTACCGGTTATACGCAGTATTTT
- | - | TRBJ2-2 | TRBV19 | CASSPRAAGELFF | TGTGCCAGTAGTCCCAGGGCGGCCGGGGAGCTGTTTTTT
- | - | TRBJ2-5 | TRBV21-1 | CASSKPAQYF | TGTGCCAGCAGCAAGCCTGCCCAGTACTTC
- | many | TRBJ1-2 | TRBV30 | CAWTLLGGYTF | TGTGCCTGGACCTTGCTTGGAGGCTACACCTTC
TRBD2 | - | TRBJ2-7 | TRBV4-3 | CASSQDIRLAGYEQYF | TGCGCCAGCAGCCAAGATATTCGGCTAGCGGGGTACGAGCAGTACTTC